Below, 2 T cell receptor beta chains from the same sample are listed, as sequenced in a study of blood T cell repertoires in COVID-19 (dated by TCRdb to 2018 to 2021). Receptors were amplified or captured by the immunoSEQ multiplex PCR assay. TCRdb mirrors the immuneACCESS table, restricted to in-frame sequences. Some clones are absent from its copies; in checked studies, under half trace to an unresolved V gene, and the reason for the others is unknown. The sample table contains some 180,000 clones; only one count was recorded for more than 75% of them. Roughly 1.9% of the sample belongs to the ten largest clones. Sequences were obtained from peripheral blood. Receptors originate from a man aged 50-59 years who had recovered from COVID-19.

This chain uses TRBV10-2 with TRBJ1-1; no firm D call. The V end was cut by 4 bases, the J end by 4 bases, with 10 bases between. CDR1 and CDR2 from the germline V gene are WSHSY and SAAADI. The CDR3 consists of 13 residues. CDR3 DNA: TGCGCCAGCAGTGGCCCCCGGGGCACTGAAGCTTTCTTT. Its protein is CASSGPRGTEAFF.

This clone was counted a single time. The genes are TRBV6-5 and TRBJ1-4; perhaps TRBD1 as D (5 bases). The ends were cut back, 4 bases at V and 0 bases at J, with 12 bases in the middle. The CDR3 is made up of 16 amino acids. Germline V gene sequence: CDR1 MNHEY, CDR2 SVGAGI. CDR3 sequence: CASSLGVVATNEKLFF. CDR3 in DNA: TGTGCCAGCAGTTTAGGGGTGGTTGCAACTAATGAAAAACTGTTTTTT.